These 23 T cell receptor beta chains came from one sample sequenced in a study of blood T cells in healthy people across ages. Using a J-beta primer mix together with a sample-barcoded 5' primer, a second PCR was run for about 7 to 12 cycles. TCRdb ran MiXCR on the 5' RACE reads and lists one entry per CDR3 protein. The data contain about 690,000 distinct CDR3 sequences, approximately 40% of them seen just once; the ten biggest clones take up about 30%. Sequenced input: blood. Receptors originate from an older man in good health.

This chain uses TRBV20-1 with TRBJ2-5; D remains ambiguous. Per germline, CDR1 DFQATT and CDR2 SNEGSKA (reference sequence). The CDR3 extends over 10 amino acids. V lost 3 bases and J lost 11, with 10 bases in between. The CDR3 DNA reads TGCAGTGCTAGCGACCATGAGCAGTACTTC. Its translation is CSASDHEQYF.

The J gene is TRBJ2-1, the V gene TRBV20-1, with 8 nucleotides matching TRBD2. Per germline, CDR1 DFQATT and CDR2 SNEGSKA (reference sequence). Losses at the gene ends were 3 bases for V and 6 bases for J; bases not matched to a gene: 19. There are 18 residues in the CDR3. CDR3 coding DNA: TGCAGTGCTAGGGATGATCCAGTCGGAGTAGCGGGAATCAATGAGCAGTTCTTC. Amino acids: CSARDDPVGVAGINEQFF.

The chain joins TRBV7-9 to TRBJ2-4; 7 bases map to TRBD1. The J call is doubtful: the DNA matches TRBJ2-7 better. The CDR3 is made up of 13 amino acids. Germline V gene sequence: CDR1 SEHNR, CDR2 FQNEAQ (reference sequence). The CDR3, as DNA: TGTGCCAGCAGCTCGACAGGGTTCGGCGAGCAGTACTTC. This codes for CASSSTGFGEQYF.

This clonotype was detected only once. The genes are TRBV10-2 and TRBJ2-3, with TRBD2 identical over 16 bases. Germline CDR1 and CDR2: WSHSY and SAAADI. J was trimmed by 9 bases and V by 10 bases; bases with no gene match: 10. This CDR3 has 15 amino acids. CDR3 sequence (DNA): TGCGCCATATCCCCGGGACTAGCGGGGGGGCTGACGCAGTATTTT. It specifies CAISPGLAGGLTQYF.

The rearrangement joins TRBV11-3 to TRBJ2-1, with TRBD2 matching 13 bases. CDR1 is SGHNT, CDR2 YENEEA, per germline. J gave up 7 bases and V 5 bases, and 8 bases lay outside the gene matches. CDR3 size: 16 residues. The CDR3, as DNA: TGTGCCAGCAGCCGAGGGACACTAGCGGGGGGGAATGAGCAGTTCTTC. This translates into CASSRGTLAGGNEQFF. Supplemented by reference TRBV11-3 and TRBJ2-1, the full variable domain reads EAGVVQSPRYKIIEKKQPVAFWCNPISGHNTLYWYLQNLGQGPELLIRYENEEAVDDSQLPKDRFSAERLKGVDSTLKIQPAELGDSAVYLCASSRGTLAGGNEQFFGPGTRLTVL.

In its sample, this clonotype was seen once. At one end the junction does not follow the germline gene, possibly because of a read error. CDR3: CSATPRSRGANGKLFF. In DNA, the CDR3 is TGCAGTGCTACTCCCCGGAGCAGGGGAGCTAATGGAAAACTGTTTTTT. This chain joins TRBV20-1 and TRBJ1-4; maybe TRBD1 (6 bases). The CDR3 has 16 residues. Germline V lookup: CDR1 DFQATT, CDR2 SNEGSKA (reference sequence).

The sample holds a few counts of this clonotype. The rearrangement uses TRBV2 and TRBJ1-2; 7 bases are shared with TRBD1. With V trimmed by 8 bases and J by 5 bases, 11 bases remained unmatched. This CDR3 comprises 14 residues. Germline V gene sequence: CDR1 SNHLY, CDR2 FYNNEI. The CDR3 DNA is TGTGCCAGCGCTAGGACAGGAGAAGGATATGGCTACACCTTC. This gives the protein CASARTGEGYGYTF.

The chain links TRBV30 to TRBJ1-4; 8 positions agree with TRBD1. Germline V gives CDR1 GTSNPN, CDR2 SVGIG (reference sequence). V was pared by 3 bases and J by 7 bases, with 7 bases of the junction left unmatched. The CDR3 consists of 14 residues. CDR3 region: CAWRPGTGGEKLFF. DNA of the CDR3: TGTGCCTGGAGGCCCGGGACAGGAGGTGAAAAACTGTTTTTT.

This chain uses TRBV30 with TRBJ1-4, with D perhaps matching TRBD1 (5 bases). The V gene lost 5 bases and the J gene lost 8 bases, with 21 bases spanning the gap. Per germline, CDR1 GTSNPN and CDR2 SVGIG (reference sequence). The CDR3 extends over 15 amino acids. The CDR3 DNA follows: TGTGCCTGGTCGACGGGGGGGAGGGGAGGAGAAAAACTGTTTTTT. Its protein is CAWSTGGRGGEKLFF. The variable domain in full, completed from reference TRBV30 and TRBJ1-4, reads SQTIHQWPATLVQPVGSPLSLECTVEGTSNPNLYWYRQAAGRGLQLLFYSVGIGQISSEVPQNLSASRPQDRQFILSSKKLLLSDSGFYLCAWSTGGRGGEKLFFGSGTQLSVL.

The CDR3 nucleotides are TGTGCCAGCAGCCAGAATAGCGGGAGGGCCTTCAATGAGCAGTACTTC. Protein sequence: CASSQNSGRAFNEQYF. The chain uses TRBV7-9 and TRBJ2-1; 11 bases match TRBD2. The J call may be mistaken, given a closer DNA end match to TRBJ2-7. There are 16 residues in the CDR3. Per germline, CDR1 SEHNR and CDR2 FQNEAQ (reference sequence).

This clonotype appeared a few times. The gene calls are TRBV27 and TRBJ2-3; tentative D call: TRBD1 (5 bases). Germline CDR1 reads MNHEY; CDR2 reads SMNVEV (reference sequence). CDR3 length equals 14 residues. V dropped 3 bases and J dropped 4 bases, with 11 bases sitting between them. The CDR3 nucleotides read TGTGCCAGCAGTTTTGACAGTGGCGCAGATACGCAGTATTTT. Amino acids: CASSFDSGADTQYF.

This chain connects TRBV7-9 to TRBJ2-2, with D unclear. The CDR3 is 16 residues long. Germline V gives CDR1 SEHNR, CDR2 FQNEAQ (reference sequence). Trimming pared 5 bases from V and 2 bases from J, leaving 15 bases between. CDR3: CASSHVPQINTGELFF. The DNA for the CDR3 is TGTGCCAGCAGCCATGTACCACAGATAAACACCGGGGAGCTGTTTTTT.

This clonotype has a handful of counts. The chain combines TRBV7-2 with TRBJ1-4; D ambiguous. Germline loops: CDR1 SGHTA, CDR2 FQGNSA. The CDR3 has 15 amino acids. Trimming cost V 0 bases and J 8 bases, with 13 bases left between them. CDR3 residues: CASSLAGVGGEKLFF. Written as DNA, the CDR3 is TGTGCCAGCAGCTTAGCCGGTGTGGGCGGGGAAAAACTGTTTTTT.

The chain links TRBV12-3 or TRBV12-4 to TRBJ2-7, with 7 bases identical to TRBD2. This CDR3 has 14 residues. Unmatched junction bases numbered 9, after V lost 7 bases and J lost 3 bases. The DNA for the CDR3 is TGTGCCAGCACTCGGGAGGCGGACCTCTACGAGCAGTACTTC. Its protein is CASTREADLYEQYF.

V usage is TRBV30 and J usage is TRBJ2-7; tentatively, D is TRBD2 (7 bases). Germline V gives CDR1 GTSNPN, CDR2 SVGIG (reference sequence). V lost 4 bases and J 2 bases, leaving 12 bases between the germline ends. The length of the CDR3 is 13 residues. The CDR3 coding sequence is TGTGCCTGGACCCACGGGGGGCCCTACGAGCAGTACTTC. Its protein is CAWTHGGPYEQYF.

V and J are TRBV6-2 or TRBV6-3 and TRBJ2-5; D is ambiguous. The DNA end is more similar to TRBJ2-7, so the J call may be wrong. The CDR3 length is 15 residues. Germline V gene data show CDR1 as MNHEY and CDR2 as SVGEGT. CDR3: CASSYSGNDLYEQYF. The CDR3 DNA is TGTGCCAGCAGTTACTCCGGTAACGACTTGTACGAGCAGTACTTC.

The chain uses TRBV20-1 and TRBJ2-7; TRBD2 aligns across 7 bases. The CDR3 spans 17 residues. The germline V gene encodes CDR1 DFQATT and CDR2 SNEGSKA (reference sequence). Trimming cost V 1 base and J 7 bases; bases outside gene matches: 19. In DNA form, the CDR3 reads TGCAGTGCTAGAGCCACCTTATTAGGGAGGGACTACAATGAGCAGTACTTC. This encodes CSARATLLGRDYNEQYF.

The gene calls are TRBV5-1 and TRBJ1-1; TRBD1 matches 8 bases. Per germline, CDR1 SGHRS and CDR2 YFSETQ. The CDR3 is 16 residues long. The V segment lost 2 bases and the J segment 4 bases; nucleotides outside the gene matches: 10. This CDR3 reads CASSFRQGMEGTEAFF. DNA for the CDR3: TGCGCCAGCAGCTTTCGACAGGGGATGGAGGGCACTGAAGCTTTCTTT.

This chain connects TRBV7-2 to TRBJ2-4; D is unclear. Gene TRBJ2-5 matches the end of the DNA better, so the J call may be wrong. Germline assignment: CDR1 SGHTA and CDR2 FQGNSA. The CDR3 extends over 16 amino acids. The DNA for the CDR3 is TGTGCCAGCAGCGCCGACACTCAATTAGGCCAAGAGACCCAGTACTTC. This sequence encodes CASSADTQLGQETQYF.

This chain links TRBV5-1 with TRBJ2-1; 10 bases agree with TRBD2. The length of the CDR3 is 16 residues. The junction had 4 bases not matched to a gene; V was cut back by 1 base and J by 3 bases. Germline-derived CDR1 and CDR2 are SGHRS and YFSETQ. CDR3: CASSLTSGKNYNEQFF. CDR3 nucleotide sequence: TGCGCCAGCAGCTTGACTAGCGGGAAAAACTACAATGAGCAGTTCTTC.

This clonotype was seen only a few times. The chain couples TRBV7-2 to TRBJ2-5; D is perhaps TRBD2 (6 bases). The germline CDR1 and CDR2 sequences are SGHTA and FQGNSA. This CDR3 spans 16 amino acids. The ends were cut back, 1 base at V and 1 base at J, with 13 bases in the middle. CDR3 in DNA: TGTGCCAGCAGCTTAGAGGGAGCGGGCGTCCAAGAGACCCAGTACTTC. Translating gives CASSLEGAGVQETQYF.

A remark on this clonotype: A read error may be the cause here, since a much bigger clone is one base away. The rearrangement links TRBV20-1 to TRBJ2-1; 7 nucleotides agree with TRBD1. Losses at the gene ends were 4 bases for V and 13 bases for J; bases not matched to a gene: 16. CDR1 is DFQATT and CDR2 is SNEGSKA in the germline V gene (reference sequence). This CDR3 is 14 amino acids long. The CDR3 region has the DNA TGCAGTGCTAAAGACCACAGGGGAATGGAGACCCAGTTCTTC. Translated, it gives CSAKDHRGMETQFF.

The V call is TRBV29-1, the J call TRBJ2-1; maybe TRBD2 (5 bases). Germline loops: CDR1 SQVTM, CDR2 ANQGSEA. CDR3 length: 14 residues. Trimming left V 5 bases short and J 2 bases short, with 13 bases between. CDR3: CSVRSGSPYNEQFF. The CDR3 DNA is TGCAGCGTTCGGAGCGGATCCCCCTACAATGAGCAGTTCTTC.